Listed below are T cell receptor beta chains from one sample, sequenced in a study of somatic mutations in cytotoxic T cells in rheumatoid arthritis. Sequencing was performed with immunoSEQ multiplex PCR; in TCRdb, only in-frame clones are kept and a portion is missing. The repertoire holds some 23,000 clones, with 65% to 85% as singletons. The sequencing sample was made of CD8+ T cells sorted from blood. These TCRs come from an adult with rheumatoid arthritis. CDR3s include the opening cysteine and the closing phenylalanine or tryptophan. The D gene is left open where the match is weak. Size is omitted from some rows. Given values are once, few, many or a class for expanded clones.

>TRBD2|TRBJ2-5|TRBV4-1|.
TGCGCCAGCAGCCAAGATGGGACTACCCAAGAGACCCAGTACTTC
CASSQDGTTQETQYF
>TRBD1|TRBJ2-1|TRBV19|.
TGTGCCAGTAAAATTTGGGACAGCTACAATGAGCAGTTCTTC
CASKIWDSYNEQFF
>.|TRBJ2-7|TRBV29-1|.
TGCAGCGTTGAAAAGGCCACCTCCTACGAGCAGTACTTC
CSVEKATSYEQYF
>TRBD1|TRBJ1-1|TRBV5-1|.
TGCGCCAGCAGCTTGCAGGGGGTCATGAACACTGAAGCTTTCTTT
CASSLQGVMNTEAFF
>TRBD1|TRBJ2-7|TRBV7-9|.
TGTGCCAGCAGCTTAGGACAGGGAATTTCCTACGAGCAGTACTTC
CASSLGQGISYEQYF
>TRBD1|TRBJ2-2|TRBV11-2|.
TGTGCCAGCAGCTTAACTTTGACAGGGTTATTCACCGGGGAGCTGTTTTTT
CASSLTLTGLFTGELFF
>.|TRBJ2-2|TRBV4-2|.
TGTGCCAGCAGCCAAATTCCGGACGGGGAGCTGTTTTTT
CASSQIPDGELFF
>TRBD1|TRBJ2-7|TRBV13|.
TGTGCCAGCGGCCTCAATCGACAGGGGATCTCCTACGAGCAGTACTTC
CASGLNRQGISYEQYF
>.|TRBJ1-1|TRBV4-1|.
TGCGCCAGCAGCCAAAGAGAGACTGCGAACACTGAAGCTTTCTTT
CASSQRETANTEAFF
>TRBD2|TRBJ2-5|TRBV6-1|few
TGTGCCAGCAGTGAACTAGCGGGGGGGCAAGAGACCCAGTACTTC
CASSELAGGQETQYF
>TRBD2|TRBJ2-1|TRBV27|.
TGTGCCAGCTGCCCCACGGGGGGTTACTACAATGAGCAGTTCTTC
CASCPTGGYYNEQFF
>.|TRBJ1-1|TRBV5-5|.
TGTGCCAGCAGCTTGTATTCGTTGGGGGCTTCCTGGGCTGAAGCTTTCTTT
CASSLYSLGASWAEAFF
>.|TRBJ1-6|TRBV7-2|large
TGTGCCAGCAGCGGGGGGTCGCCCGGGGATAATTCACCCCTCCACTTT
CASSGGSPGDNSPLHF
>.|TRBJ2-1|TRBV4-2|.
TGTGCCAGCAGCCAAGTTCCAGGGCTCGATGAGCAGTTCTTC
CASSQVPGLDEQFF
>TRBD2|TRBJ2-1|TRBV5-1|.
TGCGCCAGCAGCTCTAGCGGGGGCCCTTACAATGAGCAGTTCTTC
CASSSSGGPYNEQFF
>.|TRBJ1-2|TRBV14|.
TGTGCCAGCAGCCAAGACAAGGGGGTTAACTATGGCTACACCTTC
CASSQDKGVNYGYTF
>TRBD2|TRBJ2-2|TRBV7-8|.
TGTGCCAGCAGCTGGAAACTAGCGGCAAACACCGGGGAGCTGTTTTTT
CASSWKLAANTGELFF
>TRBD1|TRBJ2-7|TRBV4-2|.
TGTGCCAGCAGCCCGCCGGGACAGCGAGACGAGCAGTACTTC
CASSPPGQRDEQYF
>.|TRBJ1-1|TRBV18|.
TGTGCCAGCTCACCGCAGAGAAACACTGAAGCTTTCTTT
CASSPQRNTEAFF
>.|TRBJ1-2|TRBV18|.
TGTGCCAGCTCACCAAGTTTGGGAAATCAGAACTATGGCTACACCTTC
CASSPSLGNQNYGYTF
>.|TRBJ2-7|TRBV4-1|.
TGCGCCAGCAGCCAAGATTATCCCGGGTCCTACGAGCAGTACTTC
CASSQDYPGSYEQYF
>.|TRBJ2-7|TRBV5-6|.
TGTGCCAGCAGCTTTTTAAGTAAGCACTACGAGCAGTACTTC
CASSFLSKHYEQYF
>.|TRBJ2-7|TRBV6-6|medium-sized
TGTGCCAGCAGTATCCAGACAGAGCTCTACGAGCAGTACTTC
CASSIQTELYEQYF
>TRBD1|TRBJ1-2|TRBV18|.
TGTGCCAGCTCAATCGGGACGACAGGGGGAGATGGCTACACCTTC
CASSIGTTGGDGYTF
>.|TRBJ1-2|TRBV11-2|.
TGTGCCAGCAGCCCCGAGGGGGGCCTTATGTCCGGCTACACCTTC
CASSPEGGLMSGYTF
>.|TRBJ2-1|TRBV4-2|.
TGTGCCAGCAGCCAAGAATTCCCTACATTGTTCATACATGAGCAGTTCTTC
CASSQEFPTLFIHEQFF
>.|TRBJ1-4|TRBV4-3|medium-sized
TGCGCCAGCAGCCGAGAAGGATCAACTAATGAAAAACTGTTTTTT
CASSREGSTNEKLFF
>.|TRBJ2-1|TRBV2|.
TGTGCCAGCAGAGTACAACACAATGAGCAGTTCTTC
CASRVQHNEQFF
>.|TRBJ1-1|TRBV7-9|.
TGTGCCAGCAGTTATGGGGGGACTGAAGCTTTCTTT
CASSYGGTEAFF
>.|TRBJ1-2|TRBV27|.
TGTGCCAGCAGTTTGGTTGTGAGGAGGCGACCCTTCTATGGCTACACCTTC
CASSLVVRRRPFYGYTF
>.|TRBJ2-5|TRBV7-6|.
TGTGCCAGCAGCTTATGGGGCCAGTTACAAGAGACCCAGTACTTC
CASSLWGQLQETQYF
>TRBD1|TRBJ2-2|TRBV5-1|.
TGCGCCAGCAGCTCCGCCCGGATACAGGGGGCCGGGGAGCTGTTTTTT
CASSSARIQGAGELFF
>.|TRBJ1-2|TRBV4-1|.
TGCGCCAGCAGCCAAGATCCCCAGGCCCACTATGGCTACACCTTC
CASSQDPQAHYGYTF
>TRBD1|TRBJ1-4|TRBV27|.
TGTGCCAGCCGGGTCAATGGACAGGGTCTTAATGAAAAACTGTTTTTT
CASRVNGQGLNEKLFF
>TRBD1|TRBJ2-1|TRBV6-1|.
TGTGCCAGCAGTGAAGGGGACAGCATCTACAATGAGCAGTTCTTC
CASSEGDSIYNEQFF
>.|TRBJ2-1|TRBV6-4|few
TGTGCCAGCAAAACCCTCCCGCGCTCCGATGAGCAGTTCTTC
CASKTLPRSDEQFF
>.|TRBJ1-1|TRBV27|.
TGTGCCAGCAGTTTCTTAGGGGCCCGTACCCGTGAAGCTTTCTTT
CASSFLGARTREAFF
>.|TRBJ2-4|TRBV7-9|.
TGTGCCAGCAGCTTCGACATTCAGTACTTC
CASSFDIQYF
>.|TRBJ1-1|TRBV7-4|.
TGTGCCAGCAGCCGGGCAGCTTTTGTGAACACTGAAGCTTTCTTT
CASSRAAFVNTEAFF
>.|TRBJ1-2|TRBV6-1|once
TGTGCCAGCAGAACCGCCCGGGGCTTCGACTATGGCTACACCTTC
CASRTARGFDYGYTF
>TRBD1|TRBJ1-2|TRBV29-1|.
TGCAGCGAAAGGGGACAGGGTGGCGGCTACACCTTC
CSERGQGGGYTF
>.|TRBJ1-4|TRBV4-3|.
TGCGCCAGCAGCCAAGACGGCTCAACTAATGAAAAACTGTTTTTT
CASSQDGSTNEKLFF